One TCR beta chain is described in this entry. Its matching antigen is unknown. TCRdb redid the calling of the multiplex PCR reads with MiXCR, one entry per CDR3 protein. This sample has over 250,000 distinct CDR3 sequences; roughly 30% occur once, and the top ten carry approximately 1%. This specimen belongs to a study of breast tumors, draining lymph nodes, adjacent tissues. The germline V gene encodes CDR1 SEHNR and CDR2 FQNEAQ (reference sequence). The CDR3 consists of 16 residues. Trimming cost V 3 bases and J 0 bases; bases outside gene matches: 7. Breast cancer patients provided tissue from their axillary draining lymph nodes. Study outcomes and limitations: Tumors had less TCR diversity than lymph nodes, more than nontumor tissue.

The sequence was collected from a female donor with breast cancer. Some clones in this sample may be carry-over from other donors' samples. This chain connects TRBV7-9 to TRBJ1-1, with 7 bases lining up with TRBD1. Sequenced material: axillary lymph node tissue. The CDR3 is CASSLGKGAVNTEAFF. Here the CDR3 DNA reads TGTGCCAGCAGCTTGGGTAAGGGGGCGGTGAACACTGAAGCTTTCTTT.